Each of the 30 T cell receptor beta chains below was sequenced from the same sample in a study of blood T cell repertoires in COVID-19. The data were produced by immunoSEQ multiplex PCR, yet TCRdb's version contains in-frame clones alone and is incomplete. The data show about 120,000 clones, 65% to 80% seen once. The sample was peripheral blood. The receptors were sampled from a man over 45 with acute or convalescent COVID-19.

This chain links TRBV2 with TRBJ2-5; D uncertain. V lost 8 bases, J lost 0 bases, and 7 bases lay in between. The CDR3 spans 12 residues. CDR1 and CDR2 from the germline V gene are SNHLY and FYNNEI. CDR3 nucleotides: TGTGCCAGCGGTTTAGACCAAGAGACCCAGTACTTC. Its protein is CASGLDQETQYF.

This clone was counted between two and nine times. The rearrangement joins TRBV7-6 to TRBJ1-1, with D unresolved. V was cut by 3 bases and J by 0 bases, with 11 bases left in between. The CDR3 loop spans 15 amino acids. The germline gives CDR1 SGHVS, CDR2 FNYEAQ. The CDR3 spells CASSLAEHLNTEAFF. CDR3 DNA: TGTGCCAGCAGCTTGGCGGAACACCTGAACACTGAAGCTTTCTTT.

The chain couples TRBV27 to TRBJ2-7; 7 bases are shared with TRBD1. This CDR3 is built from 13 residues. The ends lost 3 bases at V and 5 bases at J; junction bases unmatched: 4. Germline CDR1 and CDR2: MNHEY and SMNVEV (reference sequence). CDR3 DNA sequence: TGTGCCAGCAGTTTCGACAGGGTCCACGAGCAGTACTTC. Its protein is CASSFDRVHEQYF.

The chain has TRBV5-6 and TRBJ2-5; TRBD1 matches at 12 bases. There are 15 residues in the CDR3. J gave up 6 bases and V 2 bases, and 5 bases lay outside the gene matches. In germline, CDR1 is SGHDT, CDR2 YYEEEE. The CDR3 region is CASSLGGTGGQTQYF. CDR3 DNA: TGTGCCAGCAGCTTAGGTGGGACAGGGGGCCAGACCCAGTACTTC.

The J gene is TRBJ2-3, the V gene TRBV11-2; maybe TRBD2 (5 bases). V lost 4 bases to trimming and J lost 8 bases, with 10 bases between them. From germline, CDR1 is SGHAT and CDR2 FQNNGV. This CDR3 comprises 12 residues. The CDR3 reads CASSWGVSTQYF. In DNA form, the CDR3 reads TGTGCCAGCAGCTGGGGAGTTAGTACGCAGTATTTT.

The V gene is TRBV9, the J gene TRBJ1-2; a possible D gene is TRBD1 (6 bases). CDR3 length equals 13 residues. Trimming left V 4 bases short and J 2 bases short, with 9 bases between. Germline CDR1 and CDR2: SGDLS and YYNGEE. The CDR3 coding sequence is TGTGCCAGCAGCACGACAGGAAACTATGGCTACACCTTC. This gives the protein CASSTTGNYGYTF.

A word on this clone: Sequence at one end of the junction differs from germline and may be a read error. The chain links TRBV4-1 to TRBJ2-7, with a weak D call TRBD2 (5 bases). Germline V CDR1 and CDR2: MGHRA, YSYEKL. The CDR3 has 15 residues. CDR3 nucleotide sequence: TGCGCCAGCAGCCAAGATTTCAGTACGGGGTACGGGCAGTACTTC. Protein product: CASSQDFSTGYGQYF.

This clone has only a few counts. The chain combines TRBV11-3 with TRBJ1-1; TRBD1 matches 7 bases. With 2 bases clipped from V and 3 bases from J, the junction kept 9 bases outside the gene matches. Germline V lookup: CDR1 SGHNT, CDR2 YENEEA. The CDR3 loop spans 16 amino acids. The CDR3 reads CASSLLRGLGDTEAFF. CDR3 DNA sequence: TGTGCCAGCAGCTTATTAAGGGGGCTAGGAGACACTGAAGCTTTCTTT.

The V and J genes are TRBV20-1 and TRBJ1-4; unclear D gene. The V end was cut by 3 bases, the J end by 5 bases, with 10 bases between. Germline values: CDR1 DFQATT, CDR2 SNEGSKA (reference sequence). This CDR3 comprises 13 residues. As DNA, the CDR3 is TGCAGTGCTAGTCTGGGCTTAAATGAAAAACTGTTTTTT. Protein sequence: CSASLGLNEKLFF.

V is TRBV14 and J is TRBJ2-1; D gene uncertain. CDR1 is SGHDN, CDR2 FVKESK, per germline. V shed 0 bases and J shed 9 bases, with 12 bases lying between them. The CDR3 is 14 residues long. For the CDR3, the DNA is TGTGCCAGCAGCCAAGATCTGGCTTTTGTTGAGCAGTTCTTC. This sequence encodes CASSQDLAFVEQFF.

This clone was recorded once. V usage is TRBV24-1 and J usage is TRBJ2-1; a weak D match, TRBD2 (7 bases). Trimming removed 7 bases from V and 5 bases from J, with 17 bases in between. CDR3 size: 15 residues. CDR1 and CDR2 from the germline V gene are KGHDR and SFDVKD. In DNA form, the CDR3 reads TGTGCCACCAGGGGGAGGGGGGACCCAAACAATGAGCAGTTCTTC. Translating it yields CATRGRGDPNNEQFF.

The V gene is TRBV5-1, the J gene TRBJ2-5; D not resolved. The CDR3 is 13 amino acids. Trimming cost V 7 bases and J 1 base, with 11 bases left between them. Germline V CDR1 and CDR2: SGHRS, YFSETQ. CDR3 protein: CASAVSSQETQYF. CDR3 sequence (DNA): TGCGCCAGCGCCGTGAGCTCCCAAGAGACCCAGTACTTC. The variable domain in full, completed from reference TRBV5-1 and TRBJ2-5, reads KAGVTQTPRYLIKTRGQQVTLSCSPISGHRSVSWYQQTPGQGLQFLFEYFSETQRNKGNFPGRFSGRQFSNSRSEMNVSTLELGDSALYLCASAVSSQETQYFGPGTRLLVL.

This clone was counted between two and nine times. The chain recombines TRBV11-2 with TRBJ2-3, with TRBD2 matching over 11 bases. The V segment lost 3 bases and the J segment 1 base; nucleotides outside the gene matches: 3. CDR1 and CDR2 from the germline V gene are SGHAT and FQNNGV. The CDR3 is 16 residues long. The CDR3 here is CASSLFSGGGTDTQYF. For the CDR3, the DNA is TGTGCCAGCAGCTTGTTTAGCGGGGGGGGCACAGATACGCAGTATTTT.

This clone was seen repeatedly, ten times or more. This rearrangement joins TRBV6-6 to TRBJ1-2; 7 nucleotides line up with TRBD1. Losses at the gene ends were 4 bases for V and 5 bases for J; bases not matched to a gene: 4. CDR1 and CDR2 from the germline V gene are MNHNY and SVGAGI (reference sequence). The CDR3 sequence is 13 residues long. The DNA for the CDR3 is TGTGCCAGCAGTTTGACAGGGACATATGGCTACACCTTC. Amino acid sequence: CASSLTGTYGYTF.

The gene calls are TRBV6-5 and TRBJ2-1; TRBD2 aligns across 9 bases. Germline trimming cut 7 bases from V and 5 bases from J; bases unmatched to any gene: 6. CDR1 and CDR2 from the germline V gene are MNHEY and SVGAGI. The CDR3 is 14 residues long. The CDR3 spells CASIRTSDNNEQFF. The CDR3 DNA reads as TGTGCCAGCATTCGGACTAGCGATAACAATGAGCAGTTCTTC.

This clone was counted a few times. The V call is TRBV30, the J call TRBJ1-2; maybe TRBD1 (5 bases). The CDR3 length is 12 residues. Trimming took 0 bases from V and 6 from J, leaving 8 bases between them. Germline CDR1 and CDR2: GTSNPN and SVGIG (reference sequence). CDR3 in amino acids: CAWSVGGNGYTF. The CDR3 DNA reads as TGTGCCTGGAGTGTGGGGGGGAATGGCTACACCTTC.

The chain joins TRBV4-2 to TRBJ2-1; no reliable D call. The V and J ends lost 0 bases and 11 bases respectively, with 8 bases between them. The germline CDR1 and CDR2 sequences are LGHNA and YNFKEQ. The CDR3 consists of 12 residues. This chain's CDR3 is CASSQDGEQQFF. The CDR3 DNA reads TGTGCCAGCAGCCAAGATGGAGAGCAGCAGTTCTTC.

The chain carries TRBV7-8 and TRBJ1-1; D is perhaps TRBD1 (6 bases). The CDR3 contains 14 residues. V lost 5 bases, J lost 4 bases, and 14 bases lay in between. Germline V CDR1 and CDR2: SGHVS, FQNEAQ. In DNA, the CDR3 is TGTGCCAGCAGCGCGCAGGGGCAAGTCACTGAAGCTTTCTTT. Protein sequence: CASSAQGQVTEAFF.

A single count supports this clone. The V and J genes are TRBV24-1 and TRBJ2-2; TRBD1 might be the D (6 bases). This CDR3 has 14 amino acids. With 4 bases removed from V and 6 bases from J, the gap between germline ends came to 11 bases. The germline V gene encodes CDR1 KGHDR and CDR2 SFDVKD. In DNA form, the CDR3 reads TGTGCCACCAGTGACACGGACAGTCCCGGGGAGCTGTTTTTT. Its translation: CATSDTDSPGELFF.

This chain links TRBV28 with TRBJ2-7; the D gene is possibly TRBD2 (5 bases). Germline V CDR1 and CDR2: MDHEN, SYDVKM. The CDR3 spans 12 residues. The ends were cut back, 6 bases at V and 6 bases at J, with 12 bases in the middle. CDR3 loop: CASSHGLVEQYF. The CDR3 nucleotides read TGTGCCAGCAGCCATGGACTTGTCGAGCAGTACTTC.

The rearrangement uses TRBV2 and TRBJ1-2; possibly TRBD1 for D (5 bases). Germline CDR1 is SNHLY and CDR2 is FYNNEI. Deletions cut 5 bases from V and 4 bases from J, with 17 bases between. The CDR3 consists of 15 residues. The CDR3 coding sequence is TGTGCCAGCAGTCCGAGCGACAGTTTCCTCTATGGCTACACCTTC. Translating gives CASSPSDSFLYGYTF.

The chain is built from TRBV6-5 and TRBJ2-7, with D perhaps matching TRBD1 (5 bases). The length of the CDR3 is 14 residues. Germline CDR1 is MNHEY and CDR2 is SVGAGI. Trimming stripped 6 bases from V and 2 bases from J, with 14 bases between. The CDR3 sequence: CASRPRQIPYEQYF. Here the CDR3 DNA reads TGTGCCAGCAGACCCCGACAGATACCCTACGAGCAGTACTTC.

The chain links TRBV2 to TRBJ1-1, with D unclear. The germline V gene encodes CDR1 SNHLY and CDR2 FYNNEI. The CDR3 runs to 11 residues. Trimming pared 4 bases from V and 5 bases from J, leaving 5 bases between. The CDR3 region is CASSATTEAFF. The CDR3 bases are TGTGCCAGCAGTGCCACTACTGAAGCTTTCTTT.

V gene TRBV9 combines with J gene TRBJ1-1; D is uncertain. Germline V gene sequence: CDR1 SGDLS, CDR2 YYNGEE. This CDR3 contains 14 residues. V was shortened by 4 bases and J by 6 bases, with 16 bases between the two germline ends. The CDR3 here is CASSLFATGAEAFF. The CDR3 DNA reads as TGTGCCAGCAGCCTATTCGCCACCGGGGCTGAAGCTTTCTTT.

J is TRBJ1-5 and V is TRBV19, with D possibly being TRBD1 (6 bases). Trimming took off 3 bases at V and 5 bases at J, with 14 bases between the two ends. The CDR3 loop spans 15 amino acids. The V gene's germline CDR1 is LNHDA and CDR2 SQIVND (reference sequence). The CDR3 protein is CASSIASRGYQPQHF. The CDR3, as DNA: TGTGCCAGTAGTATTGCTAGCAGGGGATATCAGCCCCAGCATTTT.

The chain recombines TRBV6-6 with TRBJ2-2; TRBD2 matches at 7 bases. The V segment lost 4 bases and the J segment 7 bases; nucleotides outside the gene matches: 12. The CDR3 has 16 residues. Germline V gene sequence: CDR1 MNHNY, CDR2 SVGAGI (reference sequence). The CDR3 sequence: CASSLSRDASGGELFF. CDR3 coding DNA: TGTGCCAGCAGTTTGTCACGGGACGCTAGCGGCGGGGAGCTGTTTTTT.

V and J are TRBV27 and TRBJ1-1; D remains unclear. CDR1 is MNHEY and CDR2 is SMNVEV in the germline V gene (reference sequence). V lost 6 bases, J lost 1 base, and 21 bases lay in between. CDR3 length: 17 amino acids. For the CDR3, the DNA is TGTGCCAGCAGGATAAACCTCTCCCCCGGAGGGAACACTGAAGCTTTCTTT. This sequence encodes CASRINLSPGGNTEAFF.

This clone appeared a few times. The chain uses TRBV6-5 and TRBJ1-1; D perhaps matches TRBD1 (6 bases). Trimming stripped 0 bases from V and 1 base from J, with 6 bases between. Germline CDR1 reads MNHEY; CDR2 reads SVGAGI. The CDR3 totals 14 residues. The CDR3 bases are TGTGCCAGCAGTTACTCAGGGGGGAACACTGAAGCTTTCTTT. It specifies CASSYSGGNTEAFF.

The chain couples TRBV28 to TRBJ1-2; 7 bases match TRBD1. Germline loops: CDR1 MDHEN, CDR2 SYDVKM. Losses at the gene ends were 3 bases for V and 8 bases for J; bases not matched to a gene: 9. This CDR3 is built from 14 residues. Written as DNA, the CDR3 is TGTGCCAGCAGTTTGGAGACAGGGAAGAGCGGCTACACCTTC. This encodes CASSLETGKSGYTF.

The chain carries TRBV27 and TRBJ2-7; D not resolved. V lost 6 bases, J lost 2 bases, and 17 bases lay in between. CDR3 length equals 15 residues. The germline CDR1 and CDR2 sequences are MNHEY and SMNVEV (reference sequence). CDR3: CASSQYQVPTYEQYF. CDR3 coding DNA: TGTGCCAGCAGCCAATACCAGGTCCCGACCTACGAGCAGTACTTC.